Listed below are T cell receptor beta chains from one sample, sequenced in a study of blood T cells in healthy people across ages. TCRdb called the 5' RACE reads again in MiXCR, with one record for every CDR3 protein. The profile covers about 570,000 distinct CDR3 sequences, with approximately 27% appearing a single time and about a fifth taken by the ten largest. Source material: blood. Receptors originate from a woman in her sixties or seventies in good health. CDR3s include the opening cysteine and the closing phenylalanine or tryptophan. The order of the fields is V gene, D gene, J gene, clone size, CDR3 DNA, CDR3 protein. The D gene is left open where the match is weak. Clone size is stated in some rows and not others, as once, few, many or a class when expanded.

>TRBV3-1|.|TRBJ2-5|.
TGTGCCAGCAGCCATGGGGGCACGCGACAAGAGACCCAGTACTTC
CASSHGGTRQETQYF
>TRBV20-1|.|TRBJ2-7|.
TGCAGTGCTAGAGAGTGGGGACTCGAGCAGTACTTC
CSAREWGLEQYF
>TRBV5-1|TRBD2|TRBJ2-2|.
TGCGCCAGCAGCACGACTAGCCCCCTGAACACCGGGGAGCTGTTTTTT
CASSTTSPLNTGELFF
>TRBV24-1|.|TRBJ1-1|.
TGTGCCACCAGTGATCCTGTAGGGACTGAAGCTTTCTTT
CATSDPVGTEAFF
>TRBV5-1|.|TRBJ2-5|.
TGCGCCAGCTTAGCAGGGGACACTTTAATGGGAGAGACCCAGTACTTC
CASLAGDTLMGETQYF
>TRBV20-1|TRBD1|TRBJ2-7|.
TGCAGTGCTCCGGCGGGACAGGGGTTCCACGAGCAGTACTTC
CSAPAGQGFHEQYF
>TRBV6-1|.|TRBJ1-2|.
TGTGCCAGCCGACAGTCCGGGGACTATGGCTACACCTTC
CASRQSGDYGYTF
>TRBV20-1|.|TRBJ1-4|.
TGCAGTGCCAGAGGGGCTACTAATGAAAAACTGCTTTTT
CSARGATNEKLLF
>TRBV5-5|TRBD2|TRBJ2-7|few
TGTGCCAGCAGCTCCGGACTAGCGGGGGACCCCTACGAGCAGTACTTC
CASSSGLAGDPYEQYF
>TRBV2|.|TRBJ2-5|few
TGTGCCAGCAGTTCCGGGACTGCCCAAACCCAGTACTTC
CASSSGTAQTQYF
>TRBV29-1|.|TRBJ1-1|few
TGCAGCGTTGGTAGGGGGGGGGCTGAAGCTTTCTTT
CSVGRGGAEAFF
>TRBV19|.|TRBJ1-1|once
TGTGCCAGTAGTTCTCGACCTTCGAGGGACACTGAAGCTTTCTTT
CASSSRPSRDTEAFF
>TRBV12-3/TRBV12-4|TRBD2|TRBJ2-1|few
TGTGCCAGCAGTTTTGGGACTACTAGTTCCTACAATGAGCAGTTCTTC
CASSFGTTSSYNEQFF
>TRBV7-9|.|TRBJ1-2|few
TGTGCCAGCAGCTTAGAGCTGGGTTATGATGGCTACACCTTC
CASSLELGYDGYTF
>TRBV7-3|TRBD1|TRBJ2-3|.
TGTGCCAGCAGCTCGGGACAGGGGGACACAGATGCGCAGTATTTT
CASSSGQGDTDAQYF
>TRBV20-1|TRBD1|TRBJ2-1|.
TGCAGTGCTTCGGACAGGGTAGGAAATGAGCAGTTCTTC
CSASDRVGNEQFF
>TRBV11-3|.|TRBJ2-1|few
TGTGCCAGCAGCCCCAATAACGGTTACAATGAGCAGTTCTTC
CASSPNNGYNEQFF
>TRBV7-2|.|TRBJ2-7|.
TGTGCCAGCAGCTTAGAAGCGACCCAGAAGCAGTACTTC
CASSLEATQKQYF
>TRBV27|TRBD2|TRBJ2-7|.
TGTGCCAGCACAAGCCCGGGCGGGGGGTCCTACGAGCAGTACTTC
CASTSPGGGSYEQYF
>TRBV7-2|TRBD2|TRBJ2-5|few
TGTGCCAGCAGCAAGACTAGCGGGGGCACATTTGGAGAGACCCAGTACTTC
CASSKTSGGTFGETQYF
>TRBV29-1|TRBD1|TRBJ2-3|.
TGCAGCGTCAGTTCAGGGGGCCGCACAGATACGCAGTATTTT
CSVSSGGRTDTQYF
>TRBV20-1|.|TRBJ1-4|.
TGCAGTGCTAGAGATAGTGGCCGTCCAACTAATGAAAAACTGTTTTTT
CSARDSGRPTNEKLFF
>TRBV18|TRBD1|TRBJ2-7|.
TGTGCCAGCTCACCGACGACAGGGGCTTCGAGCGAGCAGTACTTC
CASSPTTGASSEQYF
>TRBV24-1|.|TRBJ1-2|.
TGTGCCACCAGTGACAGGACAGTGAATGGCTACACCTTC
CATSDRTVNGYTF
>TRBV6-2/TRBV6-3|.|TRBJ2-3|few
TGTGCCAGCAGTTATGATGTGTATAATACGCAGTATTTT
CASSYDVYNTQYF
>TRBV6-6|.|TRBJ1-5|.
TGTGCCAGCAGACAACCGGGACTGAGCAATCAGCCCCAGCATTTT
CASRQPGLSNQPQHF
>TRBV7-9|TRBD2|TRBJ2-7|.
TGTGCCAGCAGTCCGGGACTAGAGACCTACGAGCAGTACTTC
CASSPGLETYEQYF
>TRBV30|.|TRBJ1-5|.
TGTGCCTGGAGTGTACCCCAAGGAGAGGGAGGGAGCAATCAGCCCCAGCATTTT
CAWSVPQGEGGSNQPQHF
>TRBV4-3|.|TRBJ2-5|.
TGCGCCAGCAGCCCGCGACAGGCCAAGACCCAGTACTTC
CASSPRQAKTQYF
>TRBV11-2|.|TRBJ1-4|few
TGTGCCAGCAGCTTAGGGGACACCACGGTTTTT
CASSLGDTTVF
>TRBV3-1|TRBD2|TRBJ2-5|few
TGTGCCAGCAGCCGCGGCGCTCTAGCGGCCCTTCGGATCTTC
CASSRGALAALRIF
>TRBV9|.|TRBJ2-7|.
TGTGCCAGCAGCGTAGAACCGACTTCGGACGAGCAGTACTTC
CASSVEPTSDEQYF
>TRBV20-1|.|TRBJ2-5|few
TGCAGTGCTAACGACCCCGGGACGGAACAAGAGACCCAGTACTTC
CSANDPGTEQETQYF
>TRBV12-5|TRBD2|TRBJ2-2|few
TGTGCTAGTGGTTTCTCTAGCGGGGGGCCCCTGGGAACCGGGGAGCTGTTTTTT
CASGFSSGGPLGTGELFF
>TRBV7-2|.|TRBJ1-1|.
TGTGCCAGCAGCTTACAAAGGCGAACTGAAGCTTTCTTT
CASSLQRRTEAFF
>TRBV7-2|TRBD2|TRBJ2-1|.
TGTGCCAGCACCCTGAGTCGGGGGGGCCACTACAATGAGCAGTTCTTC
CASTLSRGGHYNEQFF
>TRBV7-6|TRBD2|TRBJ2-3|.
TGTGCCAGCAGCTTAGAGAGCGGGGGAGGCATGCATACGCAGTATTTT
CASSLESGGGMHTQYF
>TRBV7-9|.|TRBJ2-7|.
TGTGCCGGCAGCCCCGCCAGGGACGAGCAGTACTTC
CAGSPARDEQYF
>TRBV11-2|TRBD1|TRBJ1-2|few
TGTGCCAGCAGCTTTAGGGGGACAGTTTCAGGGGAAGGCTACACCTTC
CASSFRGTVSGEGYTF
>TRBV4-2|TRBD1|TRBJ2-7|few
TGTGCCAGCAGCCAAGAATTTGGACAGGGGGTATGGTACGAGCAGTACTTC
CASSQEFGQGVWYEQYF
>TRBV12-3/TRBV12-4|.|TRBJ1-4|many
TGTGCCAGCAGCCGTGACAGGACCACCGGATCGCGTGAAAAACTGTTTTTT
CASSRDRTTGSREKLFF
>TRBV2|TRBD1|TRBJ2-5|.
TGTGCCAGCAGTGATGGACAGGGGAGGGAGACCCAGTACTTC
CASSDGQGRETQYF
>TRBV25-1|.|TRBJ1-2|.
TGTGCCAGCAGTGCCAGTAGGACCTATCACCTCTATGGCTACACCTTC
CASSASRTYHLYGYTF
>TRBV6-5|TRBD1|TRBJ2-7|few
TGTGCCAGCAGTAGAACCGGGACAGGTGGCGGCGAGCAGTACTTC
CASSRTGTGGGEQYF
>TRBV15|.|TRBJ1-1|.
TGTGCCACCAGCAGAGATAGAGGGGTGGCTTTCTTT
CATSRDRGVAFF
>TRBV4-1|.|TRBJ2-5|.
TGCGCCAGCAGCCAAGACAGGGGGGTAGTCCAAGAGACCCAGTACTTC
CASSQDRGVVQETQYF
>TRBV6-1|.|TRBJ1-5|.
TGTGCCAGCACAGAGGGGGGCCTGGATCAGCCCCAGCATTTT
CASTEGGLDQPQHF